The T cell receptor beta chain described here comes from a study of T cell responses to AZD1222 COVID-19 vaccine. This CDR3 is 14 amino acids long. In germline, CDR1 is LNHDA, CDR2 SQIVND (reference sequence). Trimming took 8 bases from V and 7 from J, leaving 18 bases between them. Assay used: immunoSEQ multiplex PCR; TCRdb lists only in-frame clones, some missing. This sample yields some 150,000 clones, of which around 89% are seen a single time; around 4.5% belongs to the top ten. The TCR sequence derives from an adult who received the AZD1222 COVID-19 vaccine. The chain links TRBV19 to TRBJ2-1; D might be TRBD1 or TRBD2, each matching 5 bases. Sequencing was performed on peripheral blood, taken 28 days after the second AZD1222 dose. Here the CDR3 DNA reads TGTGCCAGTCGTCCGGACTCCACAGGAAATGAGCAGTTCTTC. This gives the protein CASRPDSTGNEQFF.